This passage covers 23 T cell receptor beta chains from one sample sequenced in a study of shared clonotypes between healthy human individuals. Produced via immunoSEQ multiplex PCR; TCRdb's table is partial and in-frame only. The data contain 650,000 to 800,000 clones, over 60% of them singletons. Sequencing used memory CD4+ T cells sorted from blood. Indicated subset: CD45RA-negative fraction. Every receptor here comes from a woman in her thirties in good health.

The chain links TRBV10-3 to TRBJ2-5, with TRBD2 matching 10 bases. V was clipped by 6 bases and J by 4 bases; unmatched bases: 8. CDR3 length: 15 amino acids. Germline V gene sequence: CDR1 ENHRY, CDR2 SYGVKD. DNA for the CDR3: TGTGCCATCAGAGTAGGACTAGCGGAAGGAGAGACCCAGTACTTC. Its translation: CAIRVGLAEGETQYF.

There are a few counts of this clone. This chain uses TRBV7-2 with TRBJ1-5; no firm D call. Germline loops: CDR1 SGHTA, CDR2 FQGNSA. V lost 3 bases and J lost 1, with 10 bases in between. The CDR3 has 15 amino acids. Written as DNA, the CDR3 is TGTGCCAGCAGCTTTACGGAAGGGAGCAATCAGCCCCAGCATTTT. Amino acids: CASSFTEGSNQPQHF.

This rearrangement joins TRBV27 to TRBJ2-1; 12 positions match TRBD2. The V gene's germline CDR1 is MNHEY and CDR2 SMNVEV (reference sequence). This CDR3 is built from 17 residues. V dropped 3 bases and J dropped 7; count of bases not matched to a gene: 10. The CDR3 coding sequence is TGTGCCAGCAGTTTCCTGACTAGCGGGAGACCCGGGAATGAGCAGTTCTTC. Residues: CASSFLTSGRPGNEQFF.

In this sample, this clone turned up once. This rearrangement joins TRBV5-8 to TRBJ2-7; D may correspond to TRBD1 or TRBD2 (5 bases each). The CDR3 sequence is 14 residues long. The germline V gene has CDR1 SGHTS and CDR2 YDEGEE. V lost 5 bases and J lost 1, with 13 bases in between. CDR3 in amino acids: CASSRDGWSYEQYF. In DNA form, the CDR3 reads TGTGCCAGCAGTAGGGACGGGTGGTCCTACGAGCAGTACTTC.

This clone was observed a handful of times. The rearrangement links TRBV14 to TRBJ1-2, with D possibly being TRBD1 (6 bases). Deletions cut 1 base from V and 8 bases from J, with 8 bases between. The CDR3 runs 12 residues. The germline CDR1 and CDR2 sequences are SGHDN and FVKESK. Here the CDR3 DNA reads TGTGCCAGCAGCCAAGGGGGGCAGGGCTACACCTTC. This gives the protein CASSQGGQGYTF.

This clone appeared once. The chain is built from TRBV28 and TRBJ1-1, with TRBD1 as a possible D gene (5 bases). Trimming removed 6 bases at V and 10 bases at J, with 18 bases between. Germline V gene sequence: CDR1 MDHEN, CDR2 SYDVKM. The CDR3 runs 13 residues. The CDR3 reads CASSPPQGVGAFF. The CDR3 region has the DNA TGTGCCAGCAGCCCCCCCCAAGGGGTCGGAGCTTTCTTT.

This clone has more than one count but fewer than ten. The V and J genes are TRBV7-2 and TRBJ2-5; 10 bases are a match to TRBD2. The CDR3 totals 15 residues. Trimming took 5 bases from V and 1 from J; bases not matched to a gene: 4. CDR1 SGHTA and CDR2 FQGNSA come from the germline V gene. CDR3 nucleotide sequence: TGTGCCAGCAGCGTGACTAGCGGGTTCCAAGAGACCCAGTACTTC. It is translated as CASSVTSGFQETQYF.

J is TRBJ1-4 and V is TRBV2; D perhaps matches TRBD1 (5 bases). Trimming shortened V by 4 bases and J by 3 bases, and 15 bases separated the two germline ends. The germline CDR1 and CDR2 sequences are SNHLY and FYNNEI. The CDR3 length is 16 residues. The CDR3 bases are TGTGCCAGCAGTGGAGAGGGGATAGTGGCTAATGAAAAACTGTTTTTT. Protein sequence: CASSGEGIVANEKLFF.

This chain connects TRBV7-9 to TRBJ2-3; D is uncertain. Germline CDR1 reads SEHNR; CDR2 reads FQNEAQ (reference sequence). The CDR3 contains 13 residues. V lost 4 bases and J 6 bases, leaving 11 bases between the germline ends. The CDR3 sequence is CASSSRGGDTQYF. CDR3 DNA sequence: TGTGCCAGCAGCTCACGAGGTGGGGATACGCAGTATTTT.

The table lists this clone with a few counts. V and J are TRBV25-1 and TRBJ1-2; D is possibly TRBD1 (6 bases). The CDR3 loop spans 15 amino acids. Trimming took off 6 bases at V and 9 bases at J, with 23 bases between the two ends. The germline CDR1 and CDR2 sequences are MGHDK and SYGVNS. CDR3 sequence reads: CASSVDGRGSSSYTF. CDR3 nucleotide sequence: TGTGCCAGCAGCGTAGACGGCAGGGGTTCATCTAGCTACACCTTC.

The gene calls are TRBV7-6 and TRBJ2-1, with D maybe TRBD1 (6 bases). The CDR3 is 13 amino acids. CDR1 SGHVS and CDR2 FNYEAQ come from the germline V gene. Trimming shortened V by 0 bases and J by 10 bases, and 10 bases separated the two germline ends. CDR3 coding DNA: TGTGCCAGCAGCTTAGCGATCCAGGGGGAGCAGTTCTTC. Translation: CASSLAIQGEQFF.

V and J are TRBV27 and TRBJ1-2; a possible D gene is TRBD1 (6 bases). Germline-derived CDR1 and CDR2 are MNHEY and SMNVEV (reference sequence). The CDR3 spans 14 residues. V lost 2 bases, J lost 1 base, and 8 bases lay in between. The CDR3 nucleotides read TGTGCCAGCAGTTTAGACAGGTATAACTATGGCTACACCTTC. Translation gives CASSLDRYNYGYTF.

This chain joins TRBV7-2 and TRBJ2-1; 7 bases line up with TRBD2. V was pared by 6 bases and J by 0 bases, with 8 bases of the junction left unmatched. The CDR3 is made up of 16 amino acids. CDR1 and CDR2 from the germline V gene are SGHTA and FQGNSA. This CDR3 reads CASRILAVSSYNEQFF. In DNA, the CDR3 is TGTGCCAGCAGGATTCTAGCGGTGAGCTCCTACAATGAGCAGTTCTTC.

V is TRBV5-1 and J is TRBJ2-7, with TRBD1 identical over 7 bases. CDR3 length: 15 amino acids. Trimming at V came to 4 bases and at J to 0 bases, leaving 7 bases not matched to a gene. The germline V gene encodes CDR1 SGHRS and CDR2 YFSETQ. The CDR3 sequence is CASSLMTGSSYEQYF. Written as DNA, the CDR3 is TGCGCCAGCAGCCTAATGACAGGGAGCTCCTACGAGCAGTACTTC.

This CDR3 is CASSLLGSANRNEKLFF. In DNA form, the CDR3 reads TGTGCCAGCAGCTTATTAGGGTCGGCCAACCGTAATGAAAAACTGTTTTTT. V usage is TRBV11-2 and J usage is TRBJ1-4; D is undetermined. Trimming stripped 2 bases from V and 4 bases from J, with 17 bases between. In germline, CDR1 is SGHAT, CDR2 FQNNGV. The CDR3 totals 17 residues.

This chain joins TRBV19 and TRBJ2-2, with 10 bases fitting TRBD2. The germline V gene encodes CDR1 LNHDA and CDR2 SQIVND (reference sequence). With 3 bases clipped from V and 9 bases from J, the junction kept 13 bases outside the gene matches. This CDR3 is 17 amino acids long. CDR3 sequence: CASSIPFSSGSNRELFF. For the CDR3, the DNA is TGTGCCAGTAGTATCCCCTTTTCTAGCGGGAGTAATCGGGAGCTGTTTTTT.

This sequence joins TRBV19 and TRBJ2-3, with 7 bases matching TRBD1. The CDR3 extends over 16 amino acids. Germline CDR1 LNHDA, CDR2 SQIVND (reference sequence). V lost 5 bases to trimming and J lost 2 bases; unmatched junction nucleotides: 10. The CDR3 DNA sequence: TGTGCCAGTAGTGTGGGGACAGTACTGGTCACAGATACGCAGTATTTT. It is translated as CASSVGTVLVTDTQYF.

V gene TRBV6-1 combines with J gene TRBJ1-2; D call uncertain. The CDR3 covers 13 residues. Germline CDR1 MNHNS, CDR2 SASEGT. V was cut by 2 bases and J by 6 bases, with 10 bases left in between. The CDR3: CASSEMGGHGYTF. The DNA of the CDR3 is TGTGCCAGCAGTGAAATGGGAGGGCATGGCTACACCTTC.

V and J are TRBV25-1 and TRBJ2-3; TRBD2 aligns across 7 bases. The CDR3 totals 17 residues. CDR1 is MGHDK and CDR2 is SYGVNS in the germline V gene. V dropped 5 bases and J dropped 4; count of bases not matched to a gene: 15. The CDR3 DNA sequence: TGTGCCAGCAGTCCTCCGGTGGGACTACTAGCACCAGATACGCAGTATTTT. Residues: CASSPPVGLLAPDTQYF.

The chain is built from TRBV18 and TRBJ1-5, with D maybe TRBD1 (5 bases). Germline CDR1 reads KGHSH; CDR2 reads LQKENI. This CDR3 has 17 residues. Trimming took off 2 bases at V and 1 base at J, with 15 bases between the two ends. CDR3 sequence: CASSPGGGVRSNQPQHF. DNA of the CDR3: TGTGCCAGCTCACCAGGGGGAGGGGTTCGGAGCAATCAGCCCCAGCATTTT.

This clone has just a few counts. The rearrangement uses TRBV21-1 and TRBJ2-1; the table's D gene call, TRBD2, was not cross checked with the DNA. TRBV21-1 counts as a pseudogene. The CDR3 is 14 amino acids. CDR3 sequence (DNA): TGTGCCAGCAGCAAATGCGGGACTGGCAATGAGCAGTTCTTC. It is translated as CASSKCGTGNEQFF.

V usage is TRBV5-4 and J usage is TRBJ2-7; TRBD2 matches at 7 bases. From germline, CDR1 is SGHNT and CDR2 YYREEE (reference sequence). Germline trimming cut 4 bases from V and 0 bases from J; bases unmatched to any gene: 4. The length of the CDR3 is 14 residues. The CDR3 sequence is CASSELANSYEQYF. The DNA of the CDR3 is TGTGCCAGCAGCGAACTAGCGAACTCCTACGAGCAGTACTTC.

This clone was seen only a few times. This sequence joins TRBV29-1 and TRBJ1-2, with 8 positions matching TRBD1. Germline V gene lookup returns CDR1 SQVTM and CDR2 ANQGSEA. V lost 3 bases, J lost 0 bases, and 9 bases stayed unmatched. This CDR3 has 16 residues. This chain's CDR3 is CSVDPGTGLTNYGYTF. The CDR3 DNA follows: TGCAGCGTTGACCCGGGGACAGGACTGACTAACTATGGCTACACCTTC.